The source of this T cell receptor (beta chain) is a study of blood T cells in healthy people across ages. This clonotype was counted only a few times. Its antigen is unknown. CDR1 and CDR2 (germline): DFQATT, SNEGSKA (reference sequence). The CDR3 has 11 residues. Trimming removed 7 bases at V and 2 bases at J, with 8 bases between. Isolation yielded PBMCs, at least 7 million per sample, in every case. Total RNA extraction produced at least 6 micrograms (per sample) for the study. Combining a sample-barcoded 5' primer with a J-beta primer mix, a second PCR ran for roughly 7 to 12 cycles. TCRdb fed the 5' RACE reads into MiXCR, producing one record per CDR3 protein. The sample has some 1.4 million distinct CDR3 sequences, 42% seen once. Study results and caveats: Donor CMV status was unknown, possibly confounding expanded clonotype changes. Across the age range, TCR beta diversity per million T cells fell in a roughly linear way.

The specimen was blood. The sequence came from a woman aged 18-29 years in good health. The chain uses TRBV20-1 and TRBJ2-5; possible D gene TRBD1, 5 bases. CDR3 sequence: CSVTGQETQYF. In DNA form, the CDR3 reads TGCAGTGTTACAGGACAAGAGACCCAGTACTTC.